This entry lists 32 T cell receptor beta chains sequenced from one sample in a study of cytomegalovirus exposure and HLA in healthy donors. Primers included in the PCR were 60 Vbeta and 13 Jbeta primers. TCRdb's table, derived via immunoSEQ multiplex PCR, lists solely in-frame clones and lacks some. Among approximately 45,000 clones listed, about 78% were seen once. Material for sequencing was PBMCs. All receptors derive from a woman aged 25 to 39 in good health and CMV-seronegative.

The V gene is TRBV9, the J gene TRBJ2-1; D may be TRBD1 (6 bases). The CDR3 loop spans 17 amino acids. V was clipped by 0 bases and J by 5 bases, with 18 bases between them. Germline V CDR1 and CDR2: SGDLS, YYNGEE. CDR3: CASSVAYSSNRDNEQFF. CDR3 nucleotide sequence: TGTGCCAGCAGCGTAGCCTACTCGTCAAACAGGGACAATGAGCAGTTCTTC.

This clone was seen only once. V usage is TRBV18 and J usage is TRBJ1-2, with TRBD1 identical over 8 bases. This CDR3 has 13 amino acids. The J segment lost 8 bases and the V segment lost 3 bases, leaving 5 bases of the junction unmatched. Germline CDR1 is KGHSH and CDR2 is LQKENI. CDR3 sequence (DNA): TGTGCCAGCTCACCGGACAGGGAGTACGGCTACACCTTC. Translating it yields CASSPDREYGYTF.

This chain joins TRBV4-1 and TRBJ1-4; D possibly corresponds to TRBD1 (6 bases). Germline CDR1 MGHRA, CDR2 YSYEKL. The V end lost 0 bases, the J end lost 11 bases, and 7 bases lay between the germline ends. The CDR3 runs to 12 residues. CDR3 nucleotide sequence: TGCGCCAGCAGCCAAGATAGGGGGAAACTGTTTTTT. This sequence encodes CASSQDRGKLFF.

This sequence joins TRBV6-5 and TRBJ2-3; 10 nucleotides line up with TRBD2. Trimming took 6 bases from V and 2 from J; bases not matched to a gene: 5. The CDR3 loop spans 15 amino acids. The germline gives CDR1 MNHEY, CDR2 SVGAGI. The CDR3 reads CASSTLAGATDTQYF. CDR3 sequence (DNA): TGTGCCAGCAGCACTCTAGCGGGGGCCACAGATACGCAGTATTTT.

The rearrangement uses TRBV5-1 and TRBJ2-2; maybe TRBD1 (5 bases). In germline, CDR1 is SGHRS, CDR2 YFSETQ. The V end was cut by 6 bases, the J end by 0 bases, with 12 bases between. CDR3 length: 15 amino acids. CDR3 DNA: TGCGCCAGCAATCTCGCAGGGACGAACACCGGGGAGCTGTTTTTT. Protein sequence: CASNLAGTNTGELFF.

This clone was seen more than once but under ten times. CDR3 sequence (DNA): TGTGCCAGCAGTGAAAGTGCGGTGAACACCATATATTTT. Amino acids: CASSESAVNTIYF. The J gene is TRBJ1-3, the V gene TRBV6-5; unclear D gene. CDR1 and CDR2 (germline): MNHEY, SVGAGI. The CDR3 is made up of 13 amino acids. V gave up 5 bases and J gave up 7 bases, with 12 bases separating them.

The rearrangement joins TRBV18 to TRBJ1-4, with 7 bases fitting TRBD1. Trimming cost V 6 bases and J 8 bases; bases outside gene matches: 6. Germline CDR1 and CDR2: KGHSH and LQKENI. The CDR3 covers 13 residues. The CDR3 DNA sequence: TGTGCCAGCTCCCGCGACAGGGACGAAAAACTGTTTTTT. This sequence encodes CASSRDRDEKLFF.

CDR3 in DNA: TGTGCCACGGGAGTTCAGCCCCAGCATTTT. Its protein product is CATGVQPQHF. The chain uses TRBV15 and TRBJ1-5; no reliable D call. The CDR3 is 10 amino acids. The V gene's germline CDR1 is LNHNV and CDR2 YYDKDF (reference sequence). V was cut by 9 bases and J by 6 bases, with 6 bases left in between. Variable domain in full (rest from reference TRBV15 and TRBJ1-5): DAMVIQNPRYQVTQFGKPVTLSCSQTLNHNVMYWYQQKSSQAPKLLFHYYDKDFNNEADTPDNFQSRRPNTSFCFLDIRSPGLGDTAMYLCATGVQPQHFGDGTRLSIL.

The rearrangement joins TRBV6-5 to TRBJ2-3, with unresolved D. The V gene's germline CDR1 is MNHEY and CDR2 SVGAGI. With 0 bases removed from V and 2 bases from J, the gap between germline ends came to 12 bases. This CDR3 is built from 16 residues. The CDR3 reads CASSYSVSRSTDTQYF. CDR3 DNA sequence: TGTGCCAGCAGTTACTCGGTTAGCCGTTCCACAGATACGCAGTATTTT.

The CDR3 here is CSVVKTTSGTINNEQFF. The CDR3 nucleotides read TGCAGCGTTGTAAAAACCACTAGCGGGACCATTAACAATGAGCAGTTCTTC. The chain links TRBV29-1 to TRBJ2-1; 10 bases are shared with TRBD2. J was trimmed by 5 bases and V by 4 bases; bases with no gene match: 14. The germline CDR1 and CDR2 sequences are SQVTM and ANQGSEA. CDR3 length: 17 residues.

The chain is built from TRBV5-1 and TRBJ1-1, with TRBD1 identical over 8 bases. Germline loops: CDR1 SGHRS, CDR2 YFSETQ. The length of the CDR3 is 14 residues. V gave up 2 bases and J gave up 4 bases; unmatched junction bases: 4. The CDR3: CASSFRGPGTEAFF. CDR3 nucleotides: TGCGCCAGCAGCTTCAGGGGGCCGGGCACTGAAGCTTTCTTT.

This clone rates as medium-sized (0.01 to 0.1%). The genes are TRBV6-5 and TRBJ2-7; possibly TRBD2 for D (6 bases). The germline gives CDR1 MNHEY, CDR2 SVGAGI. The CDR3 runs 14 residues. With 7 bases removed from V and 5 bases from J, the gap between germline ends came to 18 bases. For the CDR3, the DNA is TGTGCCAGCAAAGGCGGGGTCTTATCTAACGAGCAGTACTTC. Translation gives CASKGGVLSNEQYF.

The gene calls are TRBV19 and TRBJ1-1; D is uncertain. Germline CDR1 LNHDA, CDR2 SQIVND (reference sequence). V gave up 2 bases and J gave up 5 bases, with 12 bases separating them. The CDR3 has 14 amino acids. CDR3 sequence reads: CASSIIPSGTEAFF. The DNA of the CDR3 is TGTGCCAGTAGTATAATCCCATCGGGGACTGAAGCTTTCTTT.

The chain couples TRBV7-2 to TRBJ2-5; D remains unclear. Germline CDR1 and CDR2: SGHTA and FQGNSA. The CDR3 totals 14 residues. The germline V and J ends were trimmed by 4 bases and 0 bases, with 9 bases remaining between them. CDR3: CASSSALYQETQYF. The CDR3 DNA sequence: TGTGCCAGCAGCTCAGCCCTGTACCAAGAGACCCAGTACTTC. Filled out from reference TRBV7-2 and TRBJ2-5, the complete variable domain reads GAGVSQSPSNKVTEKGKDVELRCDPISGHTALYWYRQSLGQGLEFLIYFQGNSAPDKSGLPSDRFSAERTGGSVSTLTIQRTQQEDSAVYLCASSSALYQETQYFGPGTRLLVL.

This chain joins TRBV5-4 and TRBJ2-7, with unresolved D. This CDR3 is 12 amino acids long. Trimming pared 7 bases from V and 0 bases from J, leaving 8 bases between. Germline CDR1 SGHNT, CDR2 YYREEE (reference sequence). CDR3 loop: CASRTDSYEQYF. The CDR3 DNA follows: TGTGCCAGCCGAACAGACTCCTACGAGCAGTACTTC. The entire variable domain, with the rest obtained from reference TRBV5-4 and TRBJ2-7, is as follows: ETGVTQSPTHLIKTRGQQVTLRCSSQSGHNTVSWYQQALGQGPQFIFQYYREEENGRGNFPPRFSGLQFPNYSSELNVNALELDDSALYLCASRTDSYEQYFGPGTRLTVT.

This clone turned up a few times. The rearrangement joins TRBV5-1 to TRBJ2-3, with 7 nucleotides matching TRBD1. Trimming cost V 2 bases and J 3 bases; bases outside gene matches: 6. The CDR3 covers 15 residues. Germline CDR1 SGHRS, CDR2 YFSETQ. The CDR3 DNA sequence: TGCGCCAGCAGCTTACAGGGGAGTGGGACAGATACGCAGTATTTT. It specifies CASSLQGSGTDTQYF.

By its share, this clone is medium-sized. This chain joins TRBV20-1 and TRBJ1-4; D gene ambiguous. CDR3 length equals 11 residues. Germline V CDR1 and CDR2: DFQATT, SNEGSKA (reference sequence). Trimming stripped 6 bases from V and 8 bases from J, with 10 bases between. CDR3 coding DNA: TGCAGTGCCAGGTGGCAGGAAAAACTGTTTTTT. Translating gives CSARWQEKLFF.

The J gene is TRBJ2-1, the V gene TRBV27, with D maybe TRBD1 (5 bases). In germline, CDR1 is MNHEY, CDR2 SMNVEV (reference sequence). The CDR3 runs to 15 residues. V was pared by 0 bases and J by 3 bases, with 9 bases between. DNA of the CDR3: TGTGCCAGCAGTTTATCAGGGGATCGCTACAATGAGCAGTTCTTC. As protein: CASSLSGDRYNEQFF.

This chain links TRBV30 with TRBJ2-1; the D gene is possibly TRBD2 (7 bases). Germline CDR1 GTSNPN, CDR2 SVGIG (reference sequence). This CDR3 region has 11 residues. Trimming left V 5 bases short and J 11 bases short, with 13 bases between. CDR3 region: CAWARGGQQFF. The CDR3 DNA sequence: TGTGCCTGGGCTAGGGGGGGGCAGCAGTTCTTC.

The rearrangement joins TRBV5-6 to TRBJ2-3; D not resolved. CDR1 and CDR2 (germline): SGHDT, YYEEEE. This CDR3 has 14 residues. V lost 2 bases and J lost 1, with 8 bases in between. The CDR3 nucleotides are TGTGCCAGCAGCTTTGGCAGTCGCACAGATACGCAGTATTTT. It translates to CASSFGSRTDTQYF.

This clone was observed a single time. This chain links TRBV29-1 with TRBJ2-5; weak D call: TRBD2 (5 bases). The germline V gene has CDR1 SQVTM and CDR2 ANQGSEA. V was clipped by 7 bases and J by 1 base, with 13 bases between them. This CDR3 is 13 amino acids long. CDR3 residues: CSARGLTQETQYF. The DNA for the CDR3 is TGCAGCGCCCGCGGGCTAACCCAAGAGACCCAGTACTTC.

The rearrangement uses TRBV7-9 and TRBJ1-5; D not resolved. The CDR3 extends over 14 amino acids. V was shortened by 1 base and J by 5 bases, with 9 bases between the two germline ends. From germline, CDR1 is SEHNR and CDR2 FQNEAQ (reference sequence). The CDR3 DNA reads TGTGCCAGCAGCTTAGTAGGGAGGCATCAGCCCCAGCATTTT. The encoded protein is CASSLVGRHQPQHF.

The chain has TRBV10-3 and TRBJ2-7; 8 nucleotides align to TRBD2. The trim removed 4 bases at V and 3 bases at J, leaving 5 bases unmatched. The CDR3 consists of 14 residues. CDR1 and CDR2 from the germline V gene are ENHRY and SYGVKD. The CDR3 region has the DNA TGTGCCATCAGTGCCCCTCGGGGGGGCTACGAGCAGTACTTC. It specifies CAISAPRGGYEQYF.

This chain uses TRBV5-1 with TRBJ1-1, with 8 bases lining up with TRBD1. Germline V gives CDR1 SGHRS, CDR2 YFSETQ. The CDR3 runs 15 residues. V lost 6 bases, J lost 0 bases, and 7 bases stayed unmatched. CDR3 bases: TGCGCCAGCAAGACCCAGGGGGCGATGAACACTGAAGCTTTCTTT. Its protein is CASKTQGAMNTEAFF.

In DNA, the CDR3 is TGTGCCAGCAGGACAGGGGGACAGGGTGAGGTTGGCTACACCTTC. Residues: CASRTGGQGEVGYTF. The chain carries TRBV28 and TRBJ1-2; TRBD1 matches at 9 bases. The trim removed 6 bases at V and 7 bases at J, leaving 12 bases unmatched. CDR3 length equals 15 residues. From germline, CDR1 is MDHEN and CDR2 SYDVKM.

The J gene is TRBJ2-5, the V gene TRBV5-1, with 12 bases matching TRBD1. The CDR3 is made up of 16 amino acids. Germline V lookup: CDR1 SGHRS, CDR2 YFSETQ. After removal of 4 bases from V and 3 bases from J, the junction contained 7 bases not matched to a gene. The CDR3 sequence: CASSGTGGPTEETQYF. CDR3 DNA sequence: TGCGCCAGCAGCGGGACAGGGGGCCCCACGGAAGAGACCCAGTACTTC.

The CDR3: CASSPTARGFTEAFF. The CDR3 DNA is TGTGCCAGCAGCCCGACGGCCAGGGGGTTCACTGAAGCTTTCTTT. The rearrangement uses TRBV13 and TRBJ1-1; 7 bases align to TRBD1. Trimming removed 5 bases from V and 4 bases from J; junction bases left unmatched: 10. This CDR3 region has 15 residues. Germline assignment: CDR1 PRHDT and CDR2 FYEKMQ (reference sequence).

DNA for the CDR3: TGTGCCACCAGCAGATCGGGGTTTTACGAGCAGTACTTC. Its protein is CATSRSGFYEQYF. V and J are TRBV15 and TRBJ2-7, with D tentatively TRBD2 (5 bases). Per germline, CDR1 LNHNV and CDR2 YYDKDF (reference sequence). Trimming shortened V by 2 bases and J by 4 bases, and 9 bases separated the two germline ends. The CDR3 has 13 residues.

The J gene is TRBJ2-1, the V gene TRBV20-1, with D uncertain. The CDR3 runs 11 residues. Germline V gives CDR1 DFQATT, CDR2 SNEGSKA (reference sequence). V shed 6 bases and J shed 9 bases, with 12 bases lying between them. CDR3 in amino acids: CSAAQLFEQFF. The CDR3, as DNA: TGCAGTGCCGCGCAATTATTTGAGCAGTTCTTC.

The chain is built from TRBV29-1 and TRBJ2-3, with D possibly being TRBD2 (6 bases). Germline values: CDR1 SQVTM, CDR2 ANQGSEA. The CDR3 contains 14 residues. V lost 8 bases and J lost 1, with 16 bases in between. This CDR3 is CSTWTIMGTDTQYF. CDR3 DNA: TGCAGCACCTGGACTATTATGGGCACAGATACGCAGTATTTT.

CDR3 sequence reads: CASSPYAGARRDTQYF. The CDR3 coding sequence is TGTGCCAGCTCACCATATGCGGGGGCGCGGCGAGATACGCAGTATTTT. This chain connects TRBV18 to TRBJ2-3; the D gene is possibly TRBD2 (7 bases). The V end lost 2 bases, the J end lost 5 bases, and 17 bases lay between the germline ends. Germline values: CDR1 KGHSH, CDR2 LQKENI. This CDR3 spans 16 amino acids.

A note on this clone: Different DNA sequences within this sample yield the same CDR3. DNA for the CDR3: TGTGCCAGCAGCTTTTCCGGGGAGGAGACCCAGTACTTC. The encoded protein is CASSFSGEETQYF. V gene TRBV11-2 combines with J gene TRBJ2-5; D possibly corresponds to TRBD2 (5 bases). Germline V gene lookup returns CDR1 SGHAT and CDR2 FQNNGV. Trimming removed 3 bases at V and 5 bases at J, with 10 bases between. CDR3 size: 13 residues.